This T cell receptor beta chain was captured by sequencing in a study of technical replicates of blood from a few donors. As to this clone: The sample has other DNA sequences that encode this CDR3 too.

The CDR3 has 13 amino acids. Germline values: CDR1 MNHEY, CDR2 SVGAGI. V lost 5 bases and J lost 3; bases outside the gene matches: 3. Sequencing used immunoSEQ multiplex PCR; TCRdb keeps in-frame clones, though not all of them. This sample has about 88,000 clones; 85% to 95% occur once, and the top ten carry around 0.3%. The TCR was taken from a human donor in good health. This chain uses TRBV6-5 with TRBJ1-2; 7 bases align to TRBD1. What was sequenced was T cells isolated from PBMCs. CDR3 coding DNA: TGTGCCAGCAGTCCCGACAGGGACTATGGCTACACCTTC. Its protein product is CASSPDRDYGYTF.